This T cell receptor (beta chain) emerged from a study of early T cells in non-severe SARS-CoV-2 infection. In the study overall: From unsorted whole blood, bulk RNA was sequenced, and the chains remained unpaired. General study results and limits: Using VDJdb, the matching emphasized anti-spike CD8 responses while missing private and CD4 specificities.

Concerning this clonotype: Its antigen is not identified.

The V end was cut by 4 bases, the J end by 9 bases, with 9 bases between. This CDR3 region has 11 residues. The germline V gene encodes CDR1 SGHNT and CDR2 YENEEA. cDNA molecules, individually, were tagged with unique molecular identifiers. TCRdb re-called the 5' RACE reads with MiXCR, one entry per CDR3 protein. This table has some 53,000 distinct CDR3 sequences, approximately 8% appearing once. The sequence came from an adult who was a healthcare worker with PCR-confirmed SARS-CoV-2 infection or an uninfected control (not recorded which). Material: whole blood. The chain employs TRBV11-3 and TRBJ2-5; D gene uncertain. Here the CDR3 reads CASSSALAQYF. In DNA form, the CDR3 reads TGTGCCAGCAGCTCTGCCTTAGCCCAGTACTTC.